The T cell receptor beta chain under discussion was sequenced for a study of blood T cell repertoires in COVID-19. The assay was immunoSEQ multiplex PCR, and TCRdb's table has in-frame clones only and misses some. The sample lists 200,000 to 250,000 clones, 88% occurring once. V lost 6 bases, J lost 5 bases, and 20 bases lay in between. Germline V gives CDR1 MRHNA, CDR2 SNTAGT. The CDR3 totals 15 residues. The chain links TRBV6-4 to TRBJ2-7; a weak D match, TRBD2 (7 bases). This receptor was taken from a woman in her twenties or thirties who had recovered from COVID-19. The source material was PBMCs or T cells enriched from blood (not recorded which). For the CDR3, the DNA is TGTGCCAGCAGCCCTACAGGGAGGGAGAGGGACGAGCAGTACTTC. This codes for CASSPTGRERDEQYF.